The 21 T cell receptor beta chains in this list originate from one sample, sequenced in a study of early T cells in non-severe SARS-CoV-2 infection. From the 5' RACE reads, TCRdb called clonotypes with MiXCR, one entry per CDR3 protein. The top ten clones hold 7.5% to 8.5% of a sample with tens of thousands of distinct CDR3 sequences, about 6% of them seen once. Specimen: whole blood, collected at baseline. Source of these receptors: an adult who was a healthcare worker with PCR-confirmed SARS-CoV-2 infection or an uninfected control (not recorded which).

This clonotype was detected many times. The rearrangement uses TRBV28 and TRBJ1-1, with D perhaps matching TRBD1 (5 bases). The CDR3 loop spans 11 amino acids. V was cut by 5 bases and J by 7 bases, with 8 bases left in between. Germline V gives CDR1 MDHEN, CDR2 SYDVKM. The CDR3 DNA follows: TGTGCCAGCAGTGACAGACGTGAAGCTTTCTTT. The encoded protein is CASSDRREAFF.

The table lists this clonotype with many counts. The chain employs TRBV6-4 and TRBJ2-3; 11 bases match TRBD2. The V segment lost 3 bases and the J segment 1 base; nucleotides outside the gene matches: 0. The CDR3 is 15 amino acids. Germline CDR1 is MRHNA and CDR2 is SNTAGT. DNA of the CDR3: TGTGCCAGCAGTGAGACTAGCGGGGGCACAGATACGCAGTATTTT. It translates to CASSETSGGTDTQYF.

The rearrangement uses TRBV5-1 and TRBJ2-1; D not certain. In germline, CDR1 is SGHRS, CDR2 YFSETQ. Trimming took 2 bases from V and 10 from J, leaving 7 bases between them. This CDR3 region has 11 residues. The CDR3 here is CASSFEHEQFF. The CDR3 DNA follows: TGCGCCAGCAGCTTCGAGCACGAGCAGTTCTTC. Filled out from reference TRBV5-1 and TRBJ2-1, the complete variable domain reads KAGVTQTPRYLIKTRGQQVTLSCSPISGHRSVSWYQQTPGQGLQFLFEYFSETQRNKGNFPGRFSGRQFSNSRSEMNVSTLELGDSALYLCASSFEHEQFFGPGTRLTVL.

There are many counts of this clonotype. This chain uses TRBV11-2 with TRBJ1-1; 9 bases line up with TRBD1. Unmatched junction bases numbered 10, after V lost 1 base and J lost 10 bases. This CDR3 is built from 15 residues. Germline V gives CDR1 SGHAT, CDR2 FQNNGV. This CDR3 reads CASSLVTGGREGAFF. In DNA, the CDR3 is TGTGCCAGCAGCTTAGTGACAGGGGGGCGTGAGGGAGCTTTCTTT.

The table lists this clonotype with a few counts. V and J are TRBV6-6 and TRBJ1-1; D may be TRBD1 (6 bases). The CDR3 has 12 amino acids. V was pared by 6 bases and J by 7 bases, with 12 bases between. Germline values: CDR1 MNHNY, CDR2 SVGAGI (reference sequence). CDR3 sequence reads: CASSTRGDEAFF. In nucleotides, the CDR3 is TGTGCCAGCAGCACCAGGGGTGATGAAGCTTTCTTT.

This clonotype was recorded at least ten times. The chain has TRBV12-3 or TRBV12-4 and TRBJ1-5; TRBD1 might be the D (5 bases). V lost 7 bases and J 1 base, leaving 14 bases between the germline ends. This CDR3 has 15 residues. CDR3 residues: CASTYWGSSNQPQHF. The CDR3 region has the DNA TGTGCCAGCACCTATTGGGGGAGCAGCAATCAGCCCCAGCATTTT.

This clonotype has only a few counts. The gene calls are TRBV7-2 and TRBJ2-7; weak D call: TRBD1 (5 bases). Germline V CDR1 and CDR2: SGHTA, FQGNSA. With 2 bases removed from V and 0 bases from J, the gap between germline ends came to 11 bases. The CDR3 covers 15 residues. The CDR3 is CASSLRGGSSYEQYF. CDR3 coding DNA: TGTGCCAGCAGCTTAAGGGGCGGCAGCTCCTACGAGCAGTACTTC.

This clonotype was detected many times. The chain recombines TRBV7-2 with TRBJ1-4, with 9 nucleotides matching TRBD1. The CDR3 has 13 residues. V was clipped by 4 bases and J by 7 bases; unmatched bases: 1. Per the germline V gene, CDR1 is SGHTA and CDR2 is FQGNSA. The CDR3: CASSSDRGEKLFF. CDR3 DNA sequence: TGTGCCAGCAGCTCGGACAGGGGTGAAAAACTGTTTTTT.

This clonotype was found many times. The chain uses TRBV7-2 and TRBJ1-1; no reliable D call. CDR3 size: 13 residues. The V gene lost 0 bases and the J gene lost 1 base, with 3 bases spanning the gap. Per the germline V gene, CDR1 is SGHTA and CDR2 is FQGNSA. The CDR3 DNA reads TGTGCCAGCAGCTTAGCGGAGAACACTGAAGCTTTCTTT. Its protein product is CASSLAENTEAFF.

This clonotype was detected many times. J is TRBJ2-5 and V is TRBV6-5, with 7 bases fitting TRBD2. After removal of 6 bases from V and 2 bases from J, the junction contained 12 bases not matched to a gene. This CDR3 region has 16 residues. CDR1 MNHEY and CDR2 SVGAGI come from the germline V gene. CDR3 nucleotides: TGTGCCAGCAGCCGAGCCCGGGACTACCTACAAGAGACCCAGTACTTC. This sequence encodes CASSRARDYLQETQYF.

This clonotype was seen ten or more times. This chain uses TRBV12-3 or TRBV12-4 with TRBJ1-1; D is possibly TRBD1 (5 bases). V was shortened by 8 bases and J by 1 base, with 11 bases between the two germline ends. The CDR3 sequence is 13 residues long. CDR3 sequence: CASLIGQNTEAFF. DNA for the CDR3: TGTGCCAGCCTTATCGGACAGAACACTGAAGCTTTCTTT.

This clonotype turned up a few times. The rearrangement uses TRBV7-2 and TRBJ1-2; TRBD1 is a possible D gene (5 bases). The CDR3 is 13 amino acids. Trimming removed 0 bases at V and 7 bases at J, with 9 bases between. Germline assignment: CDR1 SGHTA and CDR2 FQGNSA. The CDR3 DNA follows: TGTGCCAGCAGCTTAGCGCGAAGGGGTGGCTACACCTTC. Translating gives CASSLARRGGYTF.

This clonotype came up many times. The chain combines TRBV28 with TRBJ2-7; 10 bases fit TRBD1. V trimming: 3 bases; J trimming: 4 bases; junction bases outside the gene matches: 6. The CDR3 totals 15 residues. CDR1 is MDHEN and CDR2 is SYDVKM in the germline V gene. Here the CDR3 DNA reads TGTGCCAGCAGTTTCGGGGACAGGGGATGGTACGAGCAGTACTTC. Translated: CASSFGDRGWYEQYF.

The sample holds many counts of this clonotype. Here the CDR3 reads CASMVSNQPQHF. CDR3 nucleotides: TGTGCCAGCATGGTAAGCAATCAGCCCCAGCATTTT. J is TRBJ1-5 and V is TRBV9; the D is unclear. The V and J ends lost 6 bases and 1 base respectively, with 5 bases between them. The CDR3 length is 12 residues. Germline CDR1 SGDLS, CDR2 YYNGEE.

With regard to this clonotype: A much larger clone is a single base away; this may be a read error. Here the CDR3 omits its conserved ending phenylalanine or tryptophan, so a read error is the likely source. The V gene is TRBV12-3 or TRBV12-4, the J gene TRBJ1-1; unclear D gene. Trimming took off 6 bases at V and 8 bases at J, with 10 bases between the two ends. The CDR3 totals 11 residues. The CDR3 loop is CASSTPREAFL. In DNA form, the CDR3 reads TGTGCCAGCAGCACACCTCGGGAAGCTTTCTTA.

This clonotype was seen many times. The rearrangement uses TRBV7-9 and TRBJ1-2; TRBD1 aligns across 7 bases. Germline lookup yields CDR1 SEHNR and CDR2 FQNEAQ (reference sequence). V lost 0 bases, J lost 4 bases, and 5 bases stayed unmatched. The CDR3 has 15 residues. The CDR3 DNA sequence: TGTGCCAGCAGCTTAGCGGTCGGGACAGCCTATGGCTACACCTTC. It specifies CASSLAVGTAYGYTF.

This clonotype was seen at least ten times. This sequence joins TRBV6-1 and TRBJ2-1, with 7 bases lining up with TRBD1. The CDR3 length is 17 residues. The junction had 10 bases not matched to a gene; V was cut back by 0 bases and J by 5 bases. Germline lookup yields CDR1 MNHNS and CDR2 SASEGT. The CDR3 protein is CASSEAVLQGYNNEQFF. DNA of the CDR3: TGTGCCAGCAGTGAAGCTGTTCTACAGGGGTACAACAATGAGCAGTTCTTC.

The rearrangement joins TRBV6-1 to TRBJ2-7; a possible D gene is TRBD2 (5 bases). V was pared by 7 bases and J by 3 bases, with 16 bases between. The CDR3 is 14 amino acids. Germline CDR1 MNHNS, CDR2 SASEGT. CDR3 in amino acids: CASTRTRVGYEQYF. The CDR3 coding sequence is TGTGCCAGCACCCGAACGAGGGTGGGCTACGAGCAGTACTTC.

Many counts were recorded for this clonotype. The J gene is TRBJ2-3, the V gene TRBV10-3; TRBD2 matches 9 bases. The CDR3 totals 17 residues. The V gene's germline CDR1 is ENHRY and CDR2 SYGVKD. V lost 4 bases to trimming and J lost 1 base; unmatched junction nucleotides: 9. Here the CDR3 reads CAISVSGGGARTDTQYF. The DNA of the CDR3 is TGTGCCATCAGTGTTTCCGGCGGGGGGGCCCGCACAGATACGCAGTATTTT.

This clonotype came up a few times. The chain employs TRBV10-2 and TRBJ2-2; D ambiguous. There are 14 residues in the CDR3. The germline V gene encodes CDR1 WSHSY and CDR2 SAAADI. Trimming cost V 6 bases and J 2 bases, with 10 bases left between them. The CDR3 DNA reads as TGCGCCAGCAGGGTTGGACCCAACACCGGGGAGCTGTTTTTT. The encoded protein is CASRVGPNTGELFF.

In this sample, this clonotype turned up many times. The rearrangement uses TRBV28 and TRBJ2-1; TRBD1 matches at 9 bases. The V and J ends lost 2 bases and 5 bases, in that order; junction bases with no gene match: 4. This CDR3 is built from 15 residues. Germline V gene sequence: CDR1 MDHEN, CDR2 SYDVKM. DNA of the CDR3: TGTGCCAGCAGTTTAGGGGACAGGGCCAACAATGAGCAGTTCTTC. It yields the protein CASSLGDRANNEQFF. The variable domain in full, completed from reference TRBV28 and TRBJ2-1, reads DVKVTQSSRYLVKRTGEKVFLECVQDMDHENMFWYRQDPGLGLRLIYFSYDVKMKEKGDIPEGYSVSREKKERFSLILESASTNQTSMYLCASSLGDRANNEQFFGPGTRLTVL.